Each of the 23 T cell receptor beta chains below was sequenced from the same sample in a study of T cells after yellow fever vaccination. MiXCR was run by TCRdb on the 5' RACE reads, yielding one entry per CDR3 protein. The table includes some 320,000 distinct CDR3 sequences, roughly 4.3% detected once. The starting material was PBMCs, obtained 5 days after the yellow fever booster vaccination. These receptors were collected from a man aged 18-30 years who received the YFV17D yellow fever vaccine.

In this sample, this clonotype turned up a few times. The rearrangement uses TRBV4-3 and TRBJ2-6; D remains unclear. The V gene lost 1 base and the J gene lost 1 base, with 8 bases spanning the gap. The germline V gene encodes CDR1 LGHNA and CDR2 YSLEER. The CDR3 consists of 16 residues. The CDR3 loop reads CASSQGAASGANVLTF. The CDR3, as DNA: TGCGCCAGCAGCCAAGGAGCCGCTTCTGGGGCCAACGTCCTGACTTTC.

This clonotype occurred a few times. The chain carries TRBV29-1 and TRBJ1-4; a possible D gene is TRBD1 (5 bases). This CDR3 spans 14 amino acids. Per germline, CDR1 SQVTM and CDR2 ANQGSEA. V gave up 7 bases and J gave up 3 bases, with 15 bases separating them. This CDR3 is CSANTQGSNEKLFF. In DNA form, the CDR3 reads TGCAGCGCCAATACTCAGGGATCTAATGAAAAACTGTTTTTT.

In this sample, this clonotype turned up a few times. The chain links TRBV14 to TRBJ2-4; 7 nucleotides agree with TRBD1. Germline V gene sequence: CDR1 SGHDN, CDR2 FVKESK. The junction had 6 bases not matched to a gene; V was cut back by 4 bases and J by 3 bases. The CDR3 has 15 amino acids. DNA of the CDR3: TGTGCCAGCAGCCCCTTCGCAGGGGGCAAAAACATTCAGTACTTC. Translated: CASSPFAGGKNIQYF.

In this sample, this clonotype turned up many times. The chain has TRBV25-1 and TRBJ1-1, with D possibly TRBD1 on 6 matching bases. Germline CDR1 is MGHDK and CDR2 is SYGVNS. The CDR3 runs 13 residues. V was pared by 4 bases and J by 10 bases, with 16 bases between. The CDR3 coding sequence is TGTGCCAGCAGTGGCCACCTGGACAGTCGAGCTTTCTTT. Its protein product is CASSGHLDSRAFF.

V and J are TRBV12-3 or TRBV12-4 and TRBJ2-7; maybe TRBD1 (6 bases). The CDR3 is 18 amino acids. Trimming cost V 6 bases and J 0 bases, with 24 bases left between them. The CDR3 DNA reads TGTGCCAGCAGCCCCTTTTCCCCCGGGACACGGAGCTCCTACGAGCAGTACTTC. It codes for CASSPFSPGTRSSYEQYF.

This clonotype was observed many times. This sequence joins TRBV7-2 and TRBJ2-3, with 8 nucleotides matching TRBD2. This CDR3 has 15 amino acids. V was pared by 7 bases and J by 1 base, with 7 bases of the junction left unmatched. Germline V CDR1 and CDR2: SGHTA, FQGNSA. CDR3 sequence reads: CASTKTGGRTDTQYF. CDR3 sequence (DNA): TGTGCCAGCACCAAAACGGGGGGGCGCACAGATACGCAGTATTTT.

This clonotype occurred a few times. The chain joins TRBV9 to TRBJ2-7; no firm D call. Germline values: CDR1 SGDLS, CDR2 YYNGEE. V was pared by 3 bases and J by 3 bases, with 13 bases between. The length of the CDR3 is 14 residues. The DNA of the CDR3 is TGTGCCAGCAGCGCGCAAAAAGCCGGCTACGAGCAGTACTTC. Its protein is CASSAQKAGYEQYF.

The chain uses TRBV5-1 and TRBJ2-3; TRBD1 agrees at 10 bases. Germline CDR1 SGHRS, CDR2 YFSETQ. The CDR3 sequence is 16 residues long. V was clipped by 4 bases and J by 2 bases; unmatched bases: 7. The CDR3 DNA is TGCGCCAGCAGCCGCGCGGACAGGGGGTTCACAGATACGCAGTATTTT. It yields the protein CASSRADRGFTDTQYF.

In this sample, this clonotype turned up many times. This chain connects TRBV7-2 to TRBJ1-1; D uncertain. CDR3 length: 13 amino acids. Germline loops: CDR1 SGHTA, CDR2 FQGNSA. Between the trimmed V and J ends, which lost 0 bases and 11 bases, there was a span of 13 bases. CDR3: CASSLAERAGAFF. The CDR3 DNA follows: TGTGCCAGCAGCTTAGCGGAGCGGGCTGGGGCTTTCTTT.

This clonotype was picked up a small number of times. This chain links TRBV10-2 with TRBJ2-2; 8 nucleotides line up with TRBD1. This CDR3 region has 14 residues. Per the germline V gene, CDR1 is WSHSY and CDR2 is SAAADI. Losses at the gene ends were 7 bases for V and 1 base for J; bases not matched to a gene: 2. The CDR3 region is CASTGQENTGELFF. CDR3 sequence (DNA): TGCGCCAGCACGGGACAGGAGAACACCGGGGAGCTGTTTTTT.

This clonotype has only a few counts. V is TRBV6-2 or TRBV6-3 and J is TRBJ2-1, with no clear D. The CDR3 loop spans 15 amino acids. The V end was cut by 7 bases, the J end by 2 bases, with 15 bases between. CDR1 is MNHEY, CDR2 SVGEGT, per germline. The CDR3 sequence is CASKRSANTYNEQFF. The CDR3 bases are TGTGCCAGCAAAAGGTCTGCTAACACCTACAATGAGCAGTTCTTC.

This clonotype was seen ten or more times. J is TRBJ1-5 and V is TRBV7-9; 8 bases match TRBD1. Germline V lookup: CDR1 SEHNR, CDR2 FQNEAQ (reference sequence). V shed 5 bases and J 9 bases; nucleotides not matched to a gene: 3. The CDR3 sequence is 12 residues long. The CDR3 region is CASSAQGGPQHF. For the CDR3, the DNA is TGTGCCAGCAGCGCACAGGGGGGGCCCCAGCATTTT.

This clonotype was seen a handful of times. The genes are TRBV7-2 and TRBJ2-3; tentatively, D is TRBD1 (6 bases). The germline V gene has CDR1 SGHTA and CDR2 FQGNSA. Trimming pared 5 bases from V and 4 bases from J, leaving 10 bases between. The CDR3 covers 13 residues. The CDR3 DNA follows: TGTGCCAGCAGCCGTACAGGGCCAGATACGCAGTATTTT. Amino acid sequence: CASSRTGPDTQYF.

The chain joins TRBV7-2 to TRBJ2-7; TRBD2 matches 9 bases. Germline V gene sequence: CDR1 SGHTA, CDR2 FQGNSA. Trimming at V came to 5 bases and at J to 4 bases, leaving 6 bases not matched to a gene. The CDR3 totals 14 residues. The CDR3 loop is CASSRSGGGYEQYF. The CDR3, as DNA: TGTGCCAGCAGCCGTAGCGGGGGTGGGTACGAGCAGTACTTC.

In DNA form, the CDR3 reads TGTGCCAGCAGCTTAAACCAGGGTTTGAACACTGAAGCTTTCTTT. Translating gives CASSLNQGLNTEAFF. The chain recombines TRBV7-2 with TRBJ1-1, with D perhaps TRBD1 (5 bases). The CDR3 spans 15 residues. CDR1 and CDR2 from the germline V gene are SGHTA and FQGNSA. V shed 2 bases and J shed 0 bases, with 10 bases lying between them.

The chain recombines TRBV27 with TRBJ1-2, with 9 nucleotides matching TRBD1. Germline trimming cut 6 bases from V and 1 base from J; bases unmatched to any gene: 12. The germline V gene has CDR1 MNHEY and CDR2 SMNVEV (reference sequence). The CDR3 covers 17 residues. The CDR3 is CASSSGLGTGLNYGYTF. The CDR3 bases are TGTGCCAGCAGCTCGGGCCTGGGGACAGGGCTTAACTATGGCTACACCTTC.

This clonotype was seen only a few times. The V gene is TRBV7-2, the J gene TRBJ2-3, with D tentatively TRBD1 or TRBD2 (6 bases each). Trimming took off 5 bases at V and 5 bases at J, with 20 bases between the two ends. The germline gives CDR1 SGHTA, CDR2 FQGNSA. There are 16 residues in the CDR3. In DNA form, the CDR3 reads TGTGCCAGCAGCACAGGGACTTCTGGGGTCGTAGATACGCAGTATTTT. Amino acids: CASSTGTSGVVDTQYF.

The sample holds many counts of this clonotype. This rearrangement joins TRBV6-5 to TRBJ2-3; 7 nucleotides line up with TRBD2. J was trimmed by 6 bases and V by 0 bases; bases with no gene match: 6. This CDR3 contains 15 residues. CDR1 is MNHEY, CDR2 SVGAGI, per germline. The DNA for the CDR3 is TGTGCCAGCAGTTACTCGACTAGCAGGTTCGATACGCAGTATTTT. It codes for CASSYSTSRFDTQYF.

This chain uses TRBV20-1 with TRBJ2-3; 12 bases match TRBD2. The length of the CDR3 is 18 residues. The V gene's germline CDR1 is DFQATT and CDR2 SNEGSKA (reference sequence). Trimming removed 0 bases from V and 4 bases from J; junction bases left unmatched: 11. CDR3: CSARDRRTRLAGADTQYF. CDR3 nucleotides: TGCAGTGCTAGAGACCGACGGACCCGACTAGCGGGGGCAGATACGCAGTATTTT.

This clonotype was seen at least ten times. The rearrangement uses TRBV10-2 and TRBJ2-7; D not resolved. V lost 3 bases to trimming and J lost 6 bases, with 6 bases between them. The CDR3 runs to 11 residues. Germline CDR1 WSHSY, CDR2 SAAADI. CDR3 loop: CASSEGSEQYV. In DNA form, the CDR3 reads TGCGCCAGCAGTGAAGGTAGCGAGCAGTACGTC.

This clonotype came up a few times. The chain links TRBV12-3 or TRBV12-4 to TRBJ1-2, with D unresolved. The CDR3 extends over 14 amino acids. V gave up 3 bases and J gave up 1 base, with 9 bases separating them. The CDR3 reads CASSFGQFNYGYTF. CDR3 in DNA: TGTGCCAGCAGTTTTGGGCAATTTAACTATGGCTACACCTTC.

This clonotype turned up a few times. The rearrangement uses TRBV4-2 and TRBJ1-4, with TRBD1 as a possible D gene (5 bases). This CDR3 region has 15 residues. CDR1 is LGHNA, CDR2 YNFKEQ, per germline. The V end lost 1 base, the J end lost 6 bases, and 12 bases lay between the germline ends. The CDR3 loop reads CASSQGGRADEKLFF. CDR3 DNA: TGTGCCAGCAGCCAAGGAGGCAGGGCGGATGAAAAACTGTTTTTT.

The table lists this clonotype with many counts. The chain carries TRBV6-5 and TRBJ2-5, with 8 nucleotides matching TRBD2. V lost 6 bases, J lost 4 bases, and 13 bases stayed unmatched. Germline V CDR1 and CDR2: MNHEY, SVGAGI. The CDR3 has 16 residues. The CDR3 bases are TGTGCCAGCAGCCGGCCTATAGGCGGGGGGCCAGAGACCCAGTACTTC. Residues: CASSRPIGGGPETQYF.